This is a list of T cell receptor beta chains from one sample in a study of T cells in Graves' hyperthyroidism and ophthalmopathy. In TCRdb, the multiplex PCR reads were re-called with MiXCR into one record per CDR3 protein. The sample includes about 590,000 distinct CDR3 sequences, 15% to 19% seen only once; the top ten take roughly 6.6%. The sample taken for sequencing was blood. These receptors were obtained from a woman aged 25 to 45 with Graves' hyperthyroidism. Both conserved end residues are part of each CDR3. A D gene is named only where the DNA matches it firmly. A clone size is listed for some rows: how often the clone was seen (once, few, many), or a class if it is expanded.

>TRBD2|TRBV28|few|TRBJ2-7
CASSPGGEGIYEQYF
TGTGCCAGCAGCCCAGGCGGGGAGGGGATTTACGAGCAGTACTTC
>-|TRBV6-1|-|TRBJ2-7
CASSLVEGVYEQYF
TGTGCCAGCAGCCTTGTGGAGGGGGTCTACGAGCAGTACTTC
>TRBD2|TRBV20-1|-|TRBJ2-1
CSAIAGVNYNEQFF
TGCAGTGCTATAGCGGGAGTAAACTACAATGAGCAGTTCTTC
>TRBD2|TRBV6-1|many|TRBJ2-1
CASSTWTSGIEYNEQFF
TGTGCCAGCTCCACGTGGACTAGCGGGATCGAGTACAATGAGCAGTTCTTC
>-|TRBV7-9|few|TRBJ2-2
CASSSSAVNTGELFF
TGTGCCAGCAGCTCGTCAGCGGTGAACACCGGGGAGCTGTTTTTT
>-|TRBV7-2|-|TRBJ1-3
CASSLSGIGNTIYF
TGTGCCAGCAGCTTATCGGGGATCGGAAACACCATATATTTT
>-|TRBV7-9|-|TRBJ1-2
CASSERVYGYTF
TGTGCCAGCAGCGAAAGGGTCTATGGCTACACCTTC
>TRBD1|TRBV27|-|TRBJ2-1
CASSPGQGGYEQFF
TGTGCCAGCAGTCCCGGACAGGGTGGCTATGAGCAGTTCTTC
>TRBD2|TRBV19|few|TRBJ2-1
CASKRLGGGINEQFF
TGTGCCAGTAAACGGTTGGGCGGGGGAATTAATGAGCAGTTCTTC
>TRBD2|TRBV4-2|few|TRBJ2-5
CASSQVLSGGRPQETQYF
TGTGCCAGCAGCCAAGTGCTGTCGGGAGGCCGCCCCCAAGAGACCCAGTACTTC